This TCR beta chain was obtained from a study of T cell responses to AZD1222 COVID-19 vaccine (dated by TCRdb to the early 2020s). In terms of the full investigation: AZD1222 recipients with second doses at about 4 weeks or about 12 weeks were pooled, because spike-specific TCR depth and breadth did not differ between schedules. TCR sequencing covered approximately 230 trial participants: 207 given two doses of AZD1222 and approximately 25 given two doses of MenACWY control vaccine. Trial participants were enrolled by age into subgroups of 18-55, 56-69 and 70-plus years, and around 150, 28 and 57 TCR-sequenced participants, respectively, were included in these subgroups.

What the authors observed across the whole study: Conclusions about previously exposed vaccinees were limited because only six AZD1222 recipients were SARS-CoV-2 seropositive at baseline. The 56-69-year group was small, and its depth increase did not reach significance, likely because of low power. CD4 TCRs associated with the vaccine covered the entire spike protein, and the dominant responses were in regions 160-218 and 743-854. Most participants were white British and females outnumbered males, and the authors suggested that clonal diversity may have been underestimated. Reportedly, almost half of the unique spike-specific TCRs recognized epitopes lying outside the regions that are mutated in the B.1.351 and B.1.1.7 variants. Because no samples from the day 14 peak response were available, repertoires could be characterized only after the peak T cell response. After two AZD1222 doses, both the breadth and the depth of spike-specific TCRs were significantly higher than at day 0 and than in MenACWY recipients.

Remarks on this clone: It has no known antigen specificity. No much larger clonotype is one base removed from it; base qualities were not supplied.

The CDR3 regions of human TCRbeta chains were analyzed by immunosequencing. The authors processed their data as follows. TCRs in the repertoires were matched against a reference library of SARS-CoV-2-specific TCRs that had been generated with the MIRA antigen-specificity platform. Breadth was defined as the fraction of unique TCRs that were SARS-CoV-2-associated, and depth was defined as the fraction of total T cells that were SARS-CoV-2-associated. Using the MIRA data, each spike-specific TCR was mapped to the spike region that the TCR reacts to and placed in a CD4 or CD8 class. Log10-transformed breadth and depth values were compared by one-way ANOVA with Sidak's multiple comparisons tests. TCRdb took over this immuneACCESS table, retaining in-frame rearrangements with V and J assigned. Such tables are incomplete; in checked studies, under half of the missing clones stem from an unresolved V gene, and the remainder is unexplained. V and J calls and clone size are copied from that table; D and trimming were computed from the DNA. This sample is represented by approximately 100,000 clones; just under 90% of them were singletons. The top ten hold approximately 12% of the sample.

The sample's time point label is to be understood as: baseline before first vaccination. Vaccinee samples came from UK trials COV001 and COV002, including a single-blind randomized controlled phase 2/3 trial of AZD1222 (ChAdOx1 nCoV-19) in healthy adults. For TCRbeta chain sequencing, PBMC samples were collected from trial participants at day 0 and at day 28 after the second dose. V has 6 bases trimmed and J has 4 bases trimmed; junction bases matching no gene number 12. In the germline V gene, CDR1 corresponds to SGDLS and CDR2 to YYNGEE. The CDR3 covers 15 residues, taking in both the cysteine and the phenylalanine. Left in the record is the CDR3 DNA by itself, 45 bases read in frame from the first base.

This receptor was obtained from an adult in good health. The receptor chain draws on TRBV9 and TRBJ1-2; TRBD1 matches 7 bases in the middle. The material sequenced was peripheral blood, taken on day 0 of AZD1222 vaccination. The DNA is TGTGCCAGCAACTCTGGGCGGACAGGCTCCTATGGCTACACCTTC. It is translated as CASNSGRTGSYGYTF.